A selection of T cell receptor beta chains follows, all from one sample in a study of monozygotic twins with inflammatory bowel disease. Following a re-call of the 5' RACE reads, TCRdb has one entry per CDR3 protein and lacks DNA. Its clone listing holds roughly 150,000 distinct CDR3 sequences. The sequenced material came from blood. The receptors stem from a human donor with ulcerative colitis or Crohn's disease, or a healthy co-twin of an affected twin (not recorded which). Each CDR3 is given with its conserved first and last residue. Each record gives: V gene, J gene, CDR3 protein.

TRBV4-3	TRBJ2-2	CASSQDEGGDTGELFF
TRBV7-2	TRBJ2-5	CASSPVGGETQYF
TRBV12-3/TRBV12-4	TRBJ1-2	CASSSHQTGAGGYTF
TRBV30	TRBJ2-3	CACERTRGDTQYF
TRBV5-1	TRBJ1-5	CASSLGGFDQPQHF
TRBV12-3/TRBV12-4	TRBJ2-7	CASSLTNRRGYEQYF
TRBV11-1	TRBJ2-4	CASSFFGQGQNIQYF
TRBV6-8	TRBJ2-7	CASRMRGPLDEQYF
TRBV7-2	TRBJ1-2	CASSVPSLNSNYGYTF
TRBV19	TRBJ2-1	CASSPFGGSNEQFF
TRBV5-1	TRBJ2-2	CASASRWGNTGELFF
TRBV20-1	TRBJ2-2	CSARPTGKRTGELFF
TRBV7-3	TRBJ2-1	CASRREVGYNEQFF
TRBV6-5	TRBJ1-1	CASSSRTNRVWDTEAFF
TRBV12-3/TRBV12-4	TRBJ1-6	CASSRDRSNSPLHF
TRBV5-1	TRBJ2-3	CASSLASGVADTQYF
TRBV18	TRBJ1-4	CASSPAQRNEKLFF
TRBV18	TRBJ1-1	CASSPEGGVTEAFF
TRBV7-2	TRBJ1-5	CASTPSYGASANQPQHF
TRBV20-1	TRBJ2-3	CSANSGGSFTDTQYF
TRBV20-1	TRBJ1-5	CSARDAGSNQPQHF
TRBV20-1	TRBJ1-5	CSARDRFVASNQPQHF
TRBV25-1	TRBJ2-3	CASSDTSGGASGTDTQYF
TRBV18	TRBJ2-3	CASSGQGLGNTQYF
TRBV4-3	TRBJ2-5	CASSRILAEIQETQYF
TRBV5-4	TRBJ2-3	CASSPYTGPRGDTQYF
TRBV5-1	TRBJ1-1	CASSLTGVDTEAFF